The next 7 T cell receptor beta chains were all read from a single sample in a study of blood T cell repertoires in COVID-19. Sequenced by immunoSEQ multiplex PCR; TCRdb stores in-frame clones only, minus some. Of around 200,000 clones listed, 80% to 90% were seen once; the top ten hold 6.2%. Source material: peripheral blood. These receptors all stem from a man in his 60s who had recovered from COVID-19.

This sequence joins TRBV7-9 and TRBJ2-1; 10 bases fit TRBD2. The CDR3 spans 15 residues. Germline CDR1 is SEHNR and CDR2 is FQNEAQ (reference sequence). The J segment lost 8 bases and the V segment lost 1 base, leaving 5 bases of the junction unmatched. CDR3 DNA: TGTGCCAGCAGCTTAGTGCTAGCGGGGGTCGATGAGCAGTTCTTC. This encodes CASSLVLAGVDEQFF.

This rearrangement joins TRBV18 to TRBJ1-3, with 8 bases fitting TRBD1. J gave up 0 bases and V 4 bases, and 5 bases lay outside the gene matches. The CDR3 has 16 residues. Germline values: CDR1 KGHSH, CDR2 LQKENI. The CDR3 DNA is TGTGCCAGCTCACGGACAGGGCCGCCCTCTGGAAACACCATATATTTT. It specifies CASSRTGPPSGNTIYF.

The CDR3 region has the DNA TGTGCCATAGCGACTAGCCCTTACAATGAGCAGTTCTTC. It translates to CAIATSPYNEQFF. The rearrangement joins TRBV5-4 to TRBJ2-1; 7 bases match TRBD2. V was clipped by 9 bases and J by 4 bases; unmatched bases: 7. CDR1 SGHNT and CDR2 YYREEE come from the germline V gene (reference sequence). This CDR3 contains 13 residues.

The chain employs TRBV10-3 and TRBJ1-1; 7 bases map to TRBD1. V was pared by 5 bases and J by 4 bases, with 4 bases of the junction left unmatched. The length of the CDR3 is 13 residues. The germline V gene encodes CDR1 ENHRY and CDR2 SYGVKD. The CDR3 is CAISSRQGTEAFF. CDR3 bases: TGTGCCATCAGTTCCCGACAGGGCACTGAAGCTTTCTTT.

This rearrangement joins TRBV2 to TRBJ1-4, with D possibly TRBD1 on 5 matching bases. V was shortened by 5 bases and J by 6 bases, with 16 bases between the two germline ends. This CDR3 spans 15 amino acids. The germline gives CDR1 SNHLY, CDR2 FYNNEI. CDR3 region: CASSPWGGGDEKLFF. CDR3 bases: TGTGCCAGCAGTCCATGGGGGGGAGGTGATGAAAAACTGTTTTTT.

The rearrangement uses TRBV6-5 and TRBJ2-3, with D possibly TRBD2 on 7 matching bases. CDR3 length: 14 amino acids. The V end was cut by 8 bases, the J end by 3 bases, with 15 bases between. Germline CDR1 MNHEY, CDR2 SVGAGI. Written as DNA, the CDR3 is TGTGCCAGCGCGGGGGAGAGGGGGACAGATACGCAGTATTTT. Protein product: CASAGERGTDTQYF.

V usage is TRBV7-9 and J usage is TRBJ2-1; no firm D call. Trimming removed 5 bases at V and 8 bases at J, with 16 bases between. Germline V gene lookup returns CDR1 SEHNR and CDR2 FQNEAQ (reference sequence). This CDR3 is 14 amino acids long. In DNA, the CDR3 is TGTGCCAGCAGCCTCGATTTACGTCGGTATGAGCAGTTCTTC. Amino acids: CASSLDLRRYEQFF. The entire variable domain, with the rest obtained from reference TRBV7-9 and TRBJ2-1, is as follows: DTGVSQNPRHKITKRGQNVTFRCDPISEHNRLYWYRQTLGQGPEFLTYFQNEAQLEKSRLLSDRFSAERPKGSFSTLEIQRTEQGDSAMYLCASSLDLRRYEQFFGPGTRLTVL.